This T cell receptor beta chain was identified during a study of blood T cell repertoires in COVID-19. Study as a whole: COVID-19 samples from acute and convalescent phases originated in the United States, Italy and Spain. Sources were T cells, B-cell-depleted T cells, or PBMCs; the material itself was cDNA or gDNA.

V dropped 5 bases and J dropped 0 bases, with 13 bases sitting between them. CDR3 length equals 15 residues. From germline, CDR1 is SGHRS and CDR2 YFSETQ. Authors' data handling: Reference gene primer amplification in the assay estimated nucleated cell counts. Data came from immunoSEQ multiplex PCR; TCRdb stores just in-frame clones and leaves some out. The D gene and trimming were derived from the DNA, and the V and J assignments and clone size from that table. The top ten hold around 1.5% of the sample, which has 150,000 to 180,000 clones, around 79% seen once. Input material: peripheral blood. The chain joins TRBV5-1 to TRBJ2-3; D remains unclear. This receptor was taken from an older man with acute or convalescent COVID-19. CDR3 sequence (DNA): TGCGCCAGCAGTTTTGCCTTAGCTAGCACAGATACGCAGTATTTT. Protein: CASSFALASTDTQYF. Complete variable domain (other parts from reference TRBV5-1 and TRBJ2-3): KAGVTQTPRYLIKTRGQQVTLSCSPISGHRSVSWYQQTPGQGLQFLFEYFSETQRNKGNFPGRFSGRQFSNSRSEMNVSTLELGDSALYLCASSFALASTDTQYFGPGTRLTVL.